The rows below give T cell receptor beta chains drawn from one sample of a study of blood T cell repertoires in COVID-19. Produced via immunoSEQ multiplex PCR; TCRdb's table is partial and in-frame only. The sample shows around 420,000 clones, roughly 90% of them seen only once. Input material: PBMCs or T cells enriched from blood (not recorded which). Receptor source: a woman aged 40-49 years with acute COVID-19. Each CDR3 is given with its conserved first and last residue. The order of the fields is V gene, D gene, clone size, J gene, CDR3 length, CDR3 protein, CDR3 DNA. The D gene is left open where the match is weak. Size values are once, few and many counts, or a class for expanded clones, and some rows have none.

v_gene: TRBV29-1
d_gene: TRBD1
abundance: NA
j_gene: TRBJ1-2
len: 11
CDR3aa: CSVGTGGGYTF
CDR3nt: TGCAGCGTGGGGACAGGAGGAGGCTACACCTTC

v_gene: TRBV13
d_gene: TRBD1
abundance: NA
j_gene: TRBJ2-2
len: 18
CDR3aa: CASSREPGQRSNTGELFF
CDR3nt: TGTGCCAGCAGCCGGGAACCGGGACAGAGATCGAACACCGGGGAGCTGTTTTTT

v_gene: TRBV7-2
d_gene: NA
abundance: NA
j_gene: TRBJ1-1
len: 14
CDR3aa: CASSSGRGGTEAFF
CDR3nt: TGTGCCAGCAGCTCCGGAAGGGGTGGCACTGAAGCTTTCTTT

v_gene: TRBV4-1
d_gene: TRBD1
abundance: NA
j_gene: TRBJ1-2
len: 14
CDR3aa: CASSSSGTGFGYTF
CDR3nt: TGCGCCAGCAGCTCCTCCGGGACAGGGTTTGGCTACACCTTC

v_gene: TRBV30
d_gene: TRBD1
abundance: once
j_gene: TRBJ1-1
len: 14
CDR3aa: CAWSPGRGPTEAFF
CDR3nt: TGTGCCTGGAGTCCAGGAAGGGGGCCCACTGAAGCTTTCTTT

v_gene: TRBV24-1
d_gene: TRBD1
abundance: few
j_gene: TRBJ2-2
len: 14
CDR3aa: CATGGQGYTGELFF
CDR3nt: TGTGCCACCGGGGGACAGGGGTACACCGGGGAGCTGTTTTTT

v_gene: TRBV6-5
d_gene: TRBD1
abundance: NA
j_gene: TRBJ1-2
len: 14
CDR3aa: CASSLSRGHYGYTF
CDR3nt: TGTGCCAGCAGTTTGAGCAGGGGGCACTATGGCTACACCTTC

v_gene: TRBV5-1
d_gene: NA
abundance: NA
j_gene: TRBJ1-4
len: 13
CDR3aa: CASSSRGDEKLFF
CDR3nt: TGCGCCAGCAGCTCCAGGGGTGATGAAAAACTGTTTTTT

v_gene: TRBV18
d_gene: NA
abundance: NA
j_gene: TRBJ2-3
len: 18
CDR3aa: CASSPLPARAGAGDTQYF
CDR3nt: TGTGCCAGCTCCCCCTTACCTGCCAGGGCAGGGGCCGGGGATACGCAGTATTTT

v_gene: TRBV25-1
d_gene: TRBD2
abundance: once
j_gene: TRBJ2-5
len: 17
CDR3aa: CASSEYRGGAAQETQYF
CDR3nt: TGTGCCAGCAGTGAATATCGGGGGGGGGCAGCCCAAGAGACCCAGTACTTC

v_gene: TRBV5-6
d_gene: TRBD1
abundance: NA
j_gene: TRBJ1-6
len: 15
CDR3aa: CASSLWDRNNSPLHF
CDR3nt: TGTGCCAGCAGCCTTTGGGACAGGAATAATTCACCCCTCCACTTT

v_gene: TRBV24-1
d_gene: NA
abundance: NA
j_gene: TRBJ1-5
len: 14
CDR3aa: CATSSVEDNQPQHF
CDR3nt: TGTGCCACCAGTTCGGTGGAGGACAATCAGCCCCAGCATTTT

v_gene: TRBV9
d_gene: TRBD1
abundance: NA
j_gene: TRBJ2-2
len: 17
CDR3aa: CASSYSRDRGSTGELFF
CDR3nt: TGTGCCAGCAGCTATTCCCGGGACAGGGGCTCGACCGGGGAGCTGTTTTTT

v_gene: TRBV5-6
d_gene: NA
abundance: NA
j_gene: TRBJ1-1
len: 17
CDR3aa: CASSLYFGGGANTEAFF
CDR3nt: TGTGCCAGCAGCTTGTATTTCGGTGGGGGGGCGAACACTGAAGCTTTCTTT